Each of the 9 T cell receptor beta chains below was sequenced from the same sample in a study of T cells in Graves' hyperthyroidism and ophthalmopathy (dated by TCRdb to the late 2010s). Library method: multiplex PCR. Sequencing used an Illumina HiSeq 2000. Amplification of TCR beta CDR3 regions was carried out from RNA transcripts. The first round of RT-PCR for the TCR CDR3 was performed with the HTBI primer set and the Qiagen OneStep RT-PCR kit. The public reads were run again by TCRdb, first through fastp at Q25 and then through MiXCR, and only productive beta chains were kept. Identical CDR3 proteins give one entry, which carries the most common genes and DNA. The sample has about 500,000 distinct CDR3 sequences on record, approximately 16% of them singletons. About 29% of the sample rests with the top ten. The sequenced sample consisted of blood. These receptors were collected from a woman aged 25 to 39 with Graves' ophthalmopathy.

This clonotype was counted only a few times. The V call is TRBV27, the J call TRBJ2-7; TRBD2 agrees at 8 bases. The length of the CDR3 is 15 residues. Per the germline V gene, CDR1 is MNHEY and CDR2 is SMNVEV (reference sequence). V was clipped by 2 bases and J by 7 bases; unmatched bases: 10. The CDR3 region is CASSLHPAGEGEQYF. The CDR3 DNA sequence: TGTGCCAGCAGTTTACACCCAGCGGGAGAGGGGGAGCAGTACTTC.

DNA for the CDR3: TGTGCCAGTAGTATAGAACGACAAGCCTATGGACAGGGGATCGGAGAGACCCAGTACTTC. This gives the protein CASSIERQAYGQGIGETQYF. The chain combines TRBV19 with TRBJ2-5; 9 bases agree with TRBD1. The ends lost 0 bases at V and 4 bases at J; junction bases unmatched: 18. This CDR3 spans 20 amino acids. CDR1 and CDR2 (germline): LNHDA, SQIVND (reference sequence).

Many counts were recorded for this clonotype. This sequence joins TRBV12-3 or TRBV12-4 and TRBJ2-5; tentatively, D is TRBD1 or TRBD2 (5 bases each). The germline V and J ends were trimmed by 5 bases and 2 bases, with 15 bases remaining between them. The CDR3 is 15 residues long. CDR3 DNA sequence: TGTGCCAGCAGTCCCTCCTCGGGACCTCAAGAGACCCAGTACTTC. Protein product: CASSPSSGPQETQYF.

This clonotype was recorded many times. This CDR3 reads CSARDPRGTDTQYF. Here the CDR3 DNA reads TGCAGTGCTAGGGACCCACGGGGCACAGATACGCAGTATTTT. The chain joins TRBV20-1 to TRBJ2-3; D gene unclear. This CDR3 has 14 residues. V lost 3 bases and J 1 base, leaving 11 bases between the germline ends. CDR1 DFQATT and CDR2 SNEGSKA come from the germline V gene (reference sequence).

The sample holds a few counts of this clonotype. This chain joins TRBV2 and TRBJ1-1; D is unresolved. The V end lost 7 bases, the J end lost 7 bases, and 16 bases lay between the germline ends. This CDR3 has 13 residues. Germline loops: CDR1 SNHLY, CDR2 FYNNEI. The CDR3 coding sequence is TGTGCCAGCACCCCAGGTGTTCGTCTTGAAGCTTTCTTT. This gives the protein CASTPGVRLEAFF.

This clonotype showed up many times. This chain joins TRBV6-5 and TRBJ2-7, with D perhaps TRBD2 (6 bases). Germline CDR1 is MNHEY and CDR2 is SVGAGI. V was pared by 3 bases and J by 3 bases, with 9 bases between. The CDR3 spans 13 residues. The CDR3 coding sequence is TGTGCCAGCAGTTATCGGGGAGGCTACGAGCAGTACTTC. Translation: CASSYRGGYEQYF.

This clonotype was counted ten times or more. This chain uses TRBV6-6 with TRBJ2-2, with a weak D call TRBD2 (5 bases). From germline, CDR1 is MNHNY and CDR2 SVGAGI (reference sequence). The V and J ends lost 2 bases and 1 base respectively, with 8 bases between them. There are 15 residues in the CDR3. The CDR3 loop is CASSYERMNTGELFF. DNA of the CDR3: TGTGCCAGCAGTTACGAGCGGATGAACACCGGGGAGCTGTTTTTT.

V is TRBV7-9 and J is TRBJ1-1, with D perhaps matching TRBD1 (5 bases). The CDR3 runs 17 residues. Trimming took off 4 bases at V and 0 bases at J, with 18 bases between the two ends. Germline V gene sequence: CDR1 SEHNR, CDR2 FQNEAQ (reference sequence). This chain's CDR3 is CASSSVVTGLLNTEAFF. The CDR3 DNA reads TGTGCCAGCAGCTCTGTTGTCACAGGACTACTGAACACTGAAGCTTTCTTT.

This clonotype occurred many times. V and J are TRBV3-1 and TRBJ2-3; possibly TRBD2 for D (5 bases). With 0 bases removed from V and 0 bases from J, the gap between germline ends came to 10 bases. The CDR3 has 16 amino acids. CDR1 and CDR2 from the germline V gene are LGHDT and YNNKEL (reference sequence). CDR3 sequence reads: CASSQDSAGSTDTQYF. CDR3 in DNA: TGTGCCAGCAGCCAAGATTCGGCGGGTAGCACAGATACGCAGTATTTT.